The 26 T cell receptor beta chains presented below share a single source sample, sequenced in a study of blood T cell repertoires in COVID-19. Here immunoSEQ multiplex PCR was the method, and the copy in TCRdb shows in-frame clones only, minus some. This table has fewer than 95,000 clones, roughly 88% appearing once. Sequenced input: peripheral blood. These receptors were taken from a man aged 60 to 75 with acute or convalescent COVID-19.

In its sample, this clone was seen once. The V gene is TRBV5-1, the J gene TRBJ1-2; a weak D match, TRBD1 (6 bases). The V and J ends lost 4 bases and 3 bases respectively, with 13 bases between them. CDR3 length equals 14 residues. Per the germline V gene, CDR1 is SGHRS and CDR2 is YFSETQ. CDR3 in DNA: TGCGCCAGCAGCCCGCTGGGGGCACACTATGGCTACACCTTC. Protein product: CASSPLGAHYGYTF. Complete variable domain (other parts from reference TRBV5-1 and TRBJ1-2): KAGVTQTPRYLIKTRGQQVTLSCSPISGHRSVSWYQQTPGQGLQFLFEYFSETQRNKGNFPGRFSGRQFSNSRSEMNVSTLELGDSALYLCASSPLGAHYGYTFGSGTRLTVV.

The chain joins TRBV5-1 to TRBJ1-2; no clear D. With 4 bases removed from V and 3 bases from J, the gap between germline ends came to 10 bases. The CDR3 covers 13 residues. Germline V gene lookup returns CDR1 SGHRS and CDR2 YFSETQ. In DNA form, the CDR3 reads TGCGCCAGCAGCCCCACACGGGACTATGGCTACACCTTC. Residues: CASSPTRDYGYTF.

The gene calls are TRBV15 and TRBJ2-7, with D perhaps TRBD2 (6 bases). The CDR3 has 17 residues. In germline, CDR1 is LNHNV, CDR2 YYDKDF (reference sequence). V lost 1 base to trimming and J lost 2 bases, with 18 bases between them. CDR3 amino acids: CATSRAGSGAAPYEQYF. DNA of the CDR3: TGTGCCACCAGCAGAGCCGGGAGCGGAGCAGCACCCTACGAGCAGTACTTC.

V and J are TRBV19 and TRBJ2-3; a weak D match, TRBD1 (6 bases). CDR1 and CDR2 from the germline V gene are LNHDA and SQIVND (reference sequence). The CDR3 sequence is 14 residues long. V lost 10 bases and J 2 bases, leaving 16 bases between the germline ends. The CDR3: CATTTGLTTDTQYF. In DNA, the CDR3 is TGTGCCACCACTACAGGGCTAACCACAGATACGCAGTATTTT. The whole variable domain, remainder taken from reference TRBV19 and TRBJ2-3, is DGGITQSPKYLFRKEGQNVTLSCEQNLNHDAMYWYRQDPGQGLRLIYYSQIVNDFQKGDIAEGYSVSREKKESFPLTVTSAQKNPTAFYLCATTTGLTTDTQYFGPGTRLTVL.

In its sample, this clone was seen once. This sequence joins TRBV5-1 and TRBJ1-2, with D possibly being TRBD1 (5 bases). V was clipped by 0 bases and J by 6 bases, with 6 bases between them. The V gene's germline CDR1 is SGHRS and CDR2 YFSETQ. This CDR3 comprises 12 residues. The chain's CDR3 is CASSLGQHGYTF. CDR3 bases: TGCGCCAGCAGCTTGGGACAGCATGGCTACACCTTC. Filled out from reference TRBV5-1 and TRBJ1-2, the complete variable domain reads KAGVTQTPRYLIKTRGQQVTLSCSPISGHRSVSWYQQTPGQGLQFLFEYFSETQRNKGNFPGRFSGRQFSNSRSEMNVSTLELGDSALYLCASSLGQHGYTFGSGTRLTVV.

This chain links TRBV12-3 or TRBV12-4 with TRBJ2-1, with D possibly matching TRBD1 (6 bases). V was cut by 5 bases and J by 13 bases, with 12 bases left in between. The CDR3 is 11 amino acids. The CDR3: CASSADRPQFF. As DNA, the CDR3 is TGTGCCAGCAGTGCGGACAGACCCCAGTTCTTC.

The chain carries TRBV6-5 and TRBJ2-5; D is unclear. The CDR3 is made up of 14 amino acids. Trimming removed 6 bases from V and 2 bases from J, with 13 bases in between. CDR1 MNHEY and CDR2 SVGAGI come from the germline V gene. The CDR3 region has the DNA TGTGCCAGCAGGAGTTTGACAACACAAGAGACCCAGTACTTC. It translates to CASRSLTTQETQYF.

V gene TRBV27 combines with J gene TRBJ1-5; 7 bases match TRBD1. The CDR3 is 13 amino acids. The germline V gene has CDR1 MNHEY and CDR2 SMNVEV (reference sequence). The trim removed 5 bases at V and 6 bases at J, leaving 4 bases unmatched. CDR3 in DNA: TGTGCCAGCAGTCCTGACAGGGCTCAGCCCCAGCATTTT. Translated: CASSPDRAQPQHF.

The chain is built from TRBV5-6 and TRBJ1-2, with a possible D match to TRBD1 (6 bases). From germline, CDR1 is SGHDT and CDR2 YYEEEE. V was clipped by 5 bases and J by 3 bases, with 14 bases between them. This CDR3 has 14 residues. The CDR3 spells CASSPTGTDYGYTF. DNA of the CDR3: TGTGCCAGCAGTCCGACAGGAACAGACTATGGCTACACCTTC.

The genes are TRBV6-5 and TRBJ2-7; 9 positions match TRBD1. The CDR3 contains 13 residues. V lost 8 bases to trimming and J lost 4 bases; unmatched junction nucleotides: 6. Germline V gene lookup returns CDR1 MNHEY and CDR2 SVGAGI. In nucleotides, the CDR3 is TGTGCCAGCTCCGGGACAGGGAGGTACGAGCAGTACTTC. This sequence encodes CASSGTGRYEQYF.

The chain joins TRBV6-4 to TRBJ2-2; no definite D call. V lost 4 bases and J 5 bases, leaving 8 bases between the germline ends. The CDR3 loop spans 13 amino acids. The germline gives CDR1 MRHNA, CDR2 SNTAGT. As DNA, the CDR3 is TGTGCCAGCAGTGTGTCTAGAACCGGGGAGCTGTTTTTT. Amino acid sequence: CASSVSRTGELFF.

This clone was found once. The chain carries TRBV3-1 (or the pseudogene TRBV3-2) and TRBJ1-2; no reliable D call. With 1 base removed from V and 8 bases from J, the gap between germline ends came to 11 bases. Germline V gene sequence: CDR1 LGHDT, CDR2 YNNKEL (reference sequence). This CDR3 spans 13 amino acids. The CDR3 spells CASSQVTPGGYTF. In nucleotides, the CDR3 is TGTGCCAGCAGCCAAGTTACGCCAGGCGGCTACACCTTC.

The V and J genes are TRBV10-3 and TRBJ2-7; 8 bases map to TRBD2. V was clipped by 0 bases and J by 5 bases; unmatched bases: 6. CDR1 is ENHRY and CDR2 is SYGVKD in the germline V gene. The length of the CDR3 is 15 residues. This CDR3 is CAISESSSGYHEQYF. In DNA, the CDR3 is TGTGCCATCAGTGAGTCTTCTAGCGGGTACCACGAGCAGTACTTC.

The CDR3 here is CASSYRTGNPAGEKLFF. The CDR3 bases are TGTGCCAGCAGCTACCGGACAGGGAATCCGGCGGGTGAAAAACTGTTTTTT. This rearrangement joins TRBV5-6 to TRBJ1-4, with 8 positions matching TRBD1. The germline CDR1 and CDR2 sequences are SGHDT and YYEEEE. J gave up 7 bases and V 3 bases, and 14 bases lay outside the gene matches. CDR3 size: 17 residues.

The chain uses TRBV29-1 and TRBJ2-1, with 7 bases aligning to TRBD2. This CDR3 spans 15 amino acids. After removal of 4 bases from V and 7 bases from J, the junction contained 13 bases not matched to a gene. Germline V gene lookup returns CDR1 SQVTM and CDR2 ANQGSEA. CDR3: CSVALRGLNYNEQFF. For the CDR3, the DNA is TGCAGCGTTGCCTTAAGGGGACTAAACTATAATGAGCAGTTCTTC.

J is TRBJ1-1 and V is TRBV11-1; D is ambiguous. The CDR3 sequence is 12 residues long. With 0 bases removed from V and 8 bases from J, the gap between germline ends came to 7 bases. The germline CDR1 and CDR2 sequences are SGHAT and FQDESV (reference sequence). The CDR3, as DNA: TGTGCCAGCAGCTTAGCGCGCGGAGAAGCTTTCTTT. It is translated as CASSLARGEAFF.

The CDR3 coding sequence is TGCGCCAGCAGTGGAGCGGGAGGGCCAGGAAATGAGCAGTTCTTC. Protein product: CASSGAGGPGNEQFF. The chain couples TRBV23-1 to TRBJ2-1; the match to TRBD2 covers 10 bases. TRBV23-1 is an open reading frame, and its role is uncertain. V lost 5 bases to trimming and J lost 7 bases; unmatched junction nucleotides: 8. This CDR3 region has 15 residues.

V is TRBV5-6 and J is TRBJ2-7; 9 bases align to TRBD1. From germline, CDR1 is SGHDT and CDR2 YYEEEE. V lost 3 bases to trimming and J lost 5 bases; unmatched junction nucleotides: 12. The CDR3 totals 16 residues. This CDR3 reads CASSSSRDRALDEQYF. CDR3 nucleotides: TGTGCCAGCAGCTCATCTCGGGACAGGGCGTTGGACGAGCAGTACTTC.

This chain links TRBV5-1 with TRBJ1-6; possibly TRBD1 for D (5 bases). The germline CDR1 and CDR2 sequences are SGHRS and YFSETQ. V was shortened by 4 bases and J by 10 bases, with 12 bases between the two germline ends. CDR3 length equals 13 residues. The CDR3 here is CASSPGNESPLHF. The CDR3 DNA follows: TGCGCCAGCAGCCCAGGGAACGAATCACCCCTCCACTTT.

The chain is built from TRBV7-9 and TRBJ2-7, with D tentatively TRBD2 (6 bases). Trimming took 5 bases from V and 3 from J, leaving 14 bases between them. The CDR3 spans 14 residues. Germline loops: CDR1 SEHNR, CDR2 FQNEAQ (reference sequence). In DNA, the CDR3 is TGTGCCAGCAGCCACGGGACTTCCCACTACGAGCAGTACTTC. This gives the protein CASSHGTSHYEQYF.

V and J are TRBV6-5 and TRBJ2-7; 7 nucleotides line up with TRBD2. The CDR3 runs to 14 residues. With V trimmed by 7 bases and J by 5 bases, 11 bases remained unmatched. From germline, CDR1 is MNHEY and CDR2 SVGAGI. The CDR3 spells CASTPLAGVHEQYF. In nucleotides, the CDR3 is TGTGCCAGCACCCCACTCGCGGGGGTCCACGAGCAGTACTTC.

The chain employs TRBV19 and TRBJ1-4; weak D call: TRBD1 (6 bases). Germline CDR1 LNHDA, CDR2 SQIVND (reference sequence). This CDR3 has 15 amino acids. With 5 bases removed from V and 0 bases from J, the gap between germline ends came to 10 bases. CDR3 region: CASSFGQSTNEKLFF. The CDR3 bases are TGTGCCAGTAGTTTCGGACAGTCAACTAATGAAAAACTGTTTTTT.

The chain uses TRBV5-1 and TRBJ1-2; no reliable D call. V gave up 2 bases and J gave up 0 bases, with 11 bases separating them. The CDR3 has 15 residues. Germline CDR1 and CDR2: SGHRS and YFSETQ. The CDR3 DNA reads as TGCGCCAGCAGCTTATCACAAACCGCTAACTATGGCTACACCTTC. Amino acid sequence: CASSLSQTANYGYTF. The complete variable domain, with remaining parts taken from reference TRBV5-1 and TRBJ1-2, reads KAGVTQTPRYLIKTRGQQVTLSCSPISGHRSVSWYQQTPGQGLQFLFEYFSETQRNKGNFPGRFSGRQFSNSRSEMNVSTLELGDSALYLCASSLSQTANYGYTFGSGTRLTVV.

This clone showed up just once. The chain recombines TRBV27 with TRBJ2-7, with 7 bases aligning to TRBD1. Germline V gives CDR1 MNHEY, CDR2 SMNVEV (reference sequence). The CDR3 totals 15 residues. V was pared by 2 bases and J by 4 bases, with 8 bases of the junction left unmatched. The CDR3 nucleotides are TGTGCCAGCAGTTTAAGGGGGCCGTTTTGGTACGAGCAGTACTTC. This sequence encodes CASSLRGPFWYEQYF.

The CDR3 region has the DNA TGCAGCGTTGTCCCCACACCAGGGCGGAAAGAGACCCAGTACTTC. It yields the protein CSVVPTPGRKETQYF. The V and J genes are TRBV29-1 and TRBJ2-5; the D gene is possibly TRBD1 (5 bases). The CDR3 consists of 15 residues. V was cut by 4 bases and J by 3 bases, with 18 bases left in between. Germline assignment: CDR1 SQVTM and CDR2 ANQGSEA.

CDR3 sequence (DNA): TGTGCCAGCAGCCCGGAGCTGGGGGCGTTTTGGGGCTACACCTTC. Amino acids: CASSPELGAFWGYTF. V usage is TRBV7-9 and J usage is TRBJ1-2, with D perhaps matching TRBD1 (6 bases). CDR1 and CDR2 (germline): SEHNR, FQNEAQ (reference sequence). V was pared by 5 bases and J by 8 bases, with 21 bases between. This CDR3 has 15 amino acids.